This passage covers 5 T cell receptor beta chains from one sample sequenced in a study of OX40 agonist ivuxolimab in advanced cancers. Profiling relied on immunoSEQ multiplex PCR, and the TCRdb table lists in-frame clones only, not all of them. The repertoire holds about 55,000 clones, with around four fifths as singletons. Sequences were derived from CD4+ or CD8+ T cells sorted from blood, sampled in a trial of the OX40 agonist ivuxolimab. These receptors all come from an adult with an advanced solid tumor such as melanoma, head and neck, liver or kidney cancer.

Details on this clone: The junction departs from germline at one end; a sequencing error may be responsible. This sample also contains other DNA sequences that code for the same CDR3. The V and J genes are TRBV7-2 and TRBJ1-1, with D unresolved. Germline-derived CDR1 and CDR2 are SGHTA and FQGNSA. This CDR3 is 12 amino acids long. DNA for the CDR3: TGTGCCAGTAGCTTTACGGGTCCCCTGGCTTTCTTT. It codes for CASSFTGPLAFF.

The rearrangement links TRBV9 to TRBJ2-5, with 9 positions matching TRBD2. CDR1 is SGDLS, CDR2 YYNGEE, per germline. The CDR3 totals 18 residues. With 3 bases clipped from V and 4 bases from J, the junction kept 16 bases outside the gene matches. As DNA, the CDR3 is TGTGCCAGCAGCGCCGATGGGGCGGGGGGGCCGTCGGGAGAGACCCAGTACTTC. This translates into CASSADGAGGPSGETQYF.

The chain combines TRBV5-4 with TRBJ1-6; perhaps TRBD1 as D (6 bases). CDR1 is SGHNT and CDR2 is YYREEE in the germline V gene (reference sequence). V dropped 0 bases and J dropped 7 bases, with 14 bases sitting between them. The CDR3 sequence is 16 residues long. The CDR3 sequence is CASSLAGADVNSPLHF. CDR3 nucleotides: TGTGCCAGCAGCTTGGCGGGGGCGGACGTAAATTCACCCCTCCACTTT.

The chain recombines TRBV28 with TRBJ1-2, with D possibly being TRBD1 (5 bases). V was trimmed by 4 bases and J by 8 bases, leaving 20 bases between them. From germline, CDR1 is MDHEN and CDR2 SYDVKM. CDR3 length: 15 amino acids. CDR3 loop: CASSYGARGTGGYTF. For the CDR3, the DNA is TGTGCCAGCAGTTATGGGGCGAGAGGGACGGGGGGCTACACCTTC.

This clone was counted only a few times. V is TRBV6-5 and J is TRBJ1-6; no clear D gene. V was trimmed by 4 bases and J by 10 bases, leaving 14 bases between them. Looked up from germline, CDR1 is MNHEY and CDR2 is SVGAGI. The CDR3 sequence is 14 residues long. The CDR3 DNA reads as TGTGCCAGCAGTTCCGGCCCGAGGAACTCACCCCTCCACTTT. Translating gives CASSSGPRNSPLHF.